The next 5 T cell receptor beta chains were all read from a single sample in a study of T-cell memory formation after mild COVID-19. TCRdb reprocessed the 5' RACE reads via MiXCR and lists one record per CDR3 protein. The sample holds some 57,000 distinct CDR3 sequences, 12% seen once. Sequenced input: PBMCs or a T cell subset sorted from them (not recorded which). These receptor sequences come from a man aged 18 to 29 who had mild COVID-19 (a few samples of this study predate the infection). Cell type and time point are not known.

This sequence joins TRBV12-3 or TRBV12-4 and TRBJ2-3; no reliable D call. V was shortened by 3 bases and J by 6 bases, with 7 bases between the two germline ends. This CDR3 region has 12 residues. CDR3 bases: TGTGCCAGCAGTTTGGTTTCCGATACGCAGTATTTT. Amino acid sequence: CASSLVSDTQYF.

The chain employs TRBV7-7 and TRBJ2-1; D remains ambiguous. This CDR3 spans 14 amino acids. V gave up 10 bases and J gave up 0 bases, with 13 bases separating them. CDR1 and CDR2 (germline): SSHAT, FNYEAQ (reference sequence). CDR3 protein: CATRSVTSYNEQFF. The CDR3 DNA reads TGTGCCACCCGTTCGGTGACCTCCTACAATGAGCAGTTCTTC.

This clonotype was observed at least ten times. V is TRBV7-2 and J is TRBJ1-5; D ambiguous. This CDR3 is built from 14 residues. Trimming shortened V by 6 bases and J by 1 base, and 10 bases separated the two germline ends. Germline CDR1 reads SGHTA; CDR2 reads FQGNSA. As DNA, the CDR3 is TGTGCCAGCAGGGTTACTGGGAGCAATCAGCCCCAGCATTTT. This gives the protein CASRVTGSNQPQHF.

In this sample, this clonotype turned up a few times. The chain recombines TRBV28 with TRBJ1-1; TRBD1 might be the D (5 bases). The CDR3 runs to 13 residues. CDR1 is MDHEN and CDR2 is SYDVKM in the germline V gene. V was clipped by 7 bases and J by 4 bases, with 13 bases between them. The CDR3 reads CASTQGVTTEAFF. The CDR3 DNA reads TGTGCCAGCACCCAAGGGGTGACCACTGAAGCTTTCTTT.

This chain joins TRBV20-1 and TRBJ1-3; no clear D gene. The CDR3 has 14 residues. In germline, CDR1 is DFQATT, CDR2 SNEGSKA (reference sequence). Trimming removed 3 bases at V and 0 bases at J, with 9 bases between. The CDR3 DNA follows: TGCAGTGCTAGGAGACGTCTCTCTGGAAACACCATATATTTT. Protein: CSARRRLSGNTIYF.